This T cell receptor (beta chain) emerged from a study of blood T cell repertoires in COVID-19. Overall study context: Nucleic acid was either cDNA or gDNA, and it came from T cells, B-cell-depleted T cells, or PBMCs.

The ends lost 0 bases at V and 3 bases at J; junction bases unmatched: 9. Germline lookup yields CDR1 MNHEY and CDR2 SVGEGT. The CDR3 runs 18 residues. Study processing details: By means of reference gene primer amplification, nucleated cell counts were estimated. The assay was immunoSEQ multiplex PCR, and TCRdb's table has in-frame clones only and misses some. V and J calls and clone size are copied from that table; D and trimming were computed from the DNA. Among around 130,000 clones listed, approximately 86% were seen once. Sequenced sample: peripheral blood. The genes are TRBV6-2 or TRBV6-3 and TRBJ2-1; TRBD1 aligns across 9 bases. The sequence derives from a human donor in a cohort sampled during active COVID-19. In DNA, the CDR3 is TGTGCCAGCAGTTACTCGAGAGCCCCGGGACAGGGCTACAATGAGCAGTTCTTC. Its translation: CASSYSRAPGQGYNEQFF.